The 32 T cell receptor beta chains presented below share a single source sample, sequenced in a study of blood T cell repertoires in COVID-19. Sequencing used immunoSEQ multiplex PCR; TCRdb keeps in-frame clones, though not all of them. The table records roughly 53,000 clones, 86% of them present only once. The sequenced sample was peripheral blood. These receptors came from an elderly man with acute or convalescent COVID-19.

V gene TRBV5-1 combines with J gene TRBJ2-1; D is possibly TRBD1 (5 bases). This CDR3 has 17 residues. CDR1 is SGHRS and CDR2 is YFSETQ in the germline V gene. Trimming cost V 2 bases and J 4 bases, with 19 bases left between them. CDR3 in amino acids: CASSLRLGQGSYNEQFF. The DNA of the CDR3 is TGCGCCAGCAGCTTAAGGTTGGGGCAGGGATCTTACAATGAGCAGTTCTTC.

The rearrangement uses TRBV5-1 and TRBJ2-7; 9 nucleotides align to TRBD1. V shed 5 bases, J shed 5 bases, and the junction held 14 bases outside the gene matches. CDR3 size: 16 residues. Germline V gene sequence: CDR1 SGHRS, CDR2 YFSETQ. DNA for the CDR3: TGCGCCAGCAGTCAAATTTCCGGGACAGGGATCAACGAGCAGTACTTC. This encodes CASSQISGTGINEQYF.

The chain has TRBV18 and TRBJ1-2; D might be TRBD1 (5 bases). This CDR3 spans 16 amino acids. Germline CDR1 reads KGHSH; CDR2 reads LQKENI. V lost 8 bases to trimming and J lost 6 bases, with 25 bases between them. Here the CDR3 reads CASGSGRVRAADGYTF. The CDR3, as DNA: TGTGCCAGCGGCAGTGGTCGGGTCAGGGCGGCGGATGGCTACACCTTC.

This chain connects TRBV2 to TRBJ1-1; 8 bases agree with TRBD1. Germline values: CDR1 SNHLY, CDR2 FYNNEI. The ends lost 1 base at V and 1 base at J; junction bases unmatched: 2. This CDR3 has 15 amino acids. The CDR3 bases are TGTGCCAGCAGTGAAGTGACAGGGGCGAACACTGAAGCTTTCTTT. Translation: CASSEVTGANTEAFF.

The V call is TRBV4-3, the J call TRBJ2-5; 8 nucleotides line up with TRBD2. CDR1 LGHNA and CDR2 YSLEER come from the germline V gene. The ends lost 1 base at V and 2 bases at J; junction bases unmatched: 6. The CDR3 sequence is 16 residues long. This CDR3 is CASSQAAGGGQETQYF. The CDR3 nucleotides read TGCGCCAGCAGCCAAGCTGCCGGGGGGGGACAAGAGACCCAGTACTTC.

In DNA form, the CDR3 reads TGTGCCAGCAGAGGGACTAGTGGCGGGGAGCTGTTTTTT. It codes for CASRGTSGGELFF. The genes are TRBV6-5 and TRBJ2-2, with 8 bases that match TRBD2. Germline V gene sequence: CDR1 MNHEY, CDR2 SVGAGI. V dropped 6 bases and J dropped 7; count of bases not matched to a gene: 4. CDR3 length: 13 amino acids.

The chain has TRBV4-3 and TRBJ2-1; 9 nucleotides agree with TRBD2. The CDR3 length is 21 residues. Germline values: CDR1 LGHNA, CDR2 YSLEER. The trim removed 0 bases at V and 4 bases at J, leaving 19 bases unmatched. The CDR3: CASSQEWPGLAAQGQYNEQFF. The CDR3 region has the DNA TGCGCCAGCAGCCAAGAGTGGCCGGGACTAGCTGCCCAAGGGCAATACAATGAGCAGTTCTTC.

This clone was recorded a few times. The rearrangement links TRBV5-1 to TRBJ1-1; 12 bases agree with TRBD1. CDR1 is SGHRS, CDR2 YFSETQ, per germline. The CDR3 is 17 amino acids. Losses at the gene ends were 3 bases for V and 2 bases for J; bases not matched to a gene: 8. CDR3 DNA sequence: TGCGCCAGCAGCTCCCCGTGGGACAGGGGGCTAAACACTGAAGCTTTCTTT. Translation gives CASSSPWDRGLNTEAFF. Filled out from reference TRBV5-1 and TRBJ1-1, the complete variable domain reads KAGVTQTPRYLIKTRGQQVTLSCSPISGHRSVSWYQQTPGQGLQFLFEYFSETQRNKGNFPGRFSGRQFSNSRSEMNVSTLELGDSALYLCASSSPWDRGLNTEAFFGQGTRLTVV.

The rearrangement links TRBV10-2 to TRBJ2-2; TRBD1 matches at 7 bases. V was clipped by 6 bases and J by 4 bases; unmatched bases: 11. Germline-derived CDR1 and CDR2 are WSHSY and SAAADI. The CDR3 runs to 16 residues. The CDR3 nucleotides read TGCGCCAGCAGCCTGAGACAGGGAAGAGGCACCGGGGAGCTGTTTTTT. Translation gives CASSLRQGRGTGELFF.

The chain links TRBV4-3 to TRBJ2-3; D may be TRBD1 (5 bases). The germline V and J ends were trimmed by 4 bases and 1 base, with 9 bases remaining between them. This CDR3 contains 14 residues. Looked up from germline, CDR1 is LGHNA and CDR2 is YSLEER. As DNA, the CDR3 is TGCGCCAGCAGCCCGCAGACAGGCACAGATACGCAGTATTTT. It is translated as CASSPQTGTDTQYF.

V usage is TRBV4-2 and J usage is TRBJ1-4, with D perhaps TRBD1 (6 bases). V was cut by 1 base and J by 7 bases, with 19 bases left in between. Looked up from germline, CDR1 is LGHNA and CDR2 is YNFKEQ. This CDR3 has 17 residues. CDR3 protein: CASSQGFKGDMSEKLFF. The CDR3 bases are TGTGCCAGCAGCCAAGGGTTTAAGGGGGATATGAGTGAAAAACTGTTTTTT.

The rearrangement joins TRBV9 to TRBJ2-4; TRBD1 agrees at 8 bases. This CDR3 is built from 14 residues. The germline V gene has CDR1 SGDLS and CDR2 YYNGEE. Losses at the gene ends were 0 bases for V and 6 bases for J; bases not matched to a gene: 2. DNA of the CDR3: TGTGCCAGCAGCGTAGGGACAGGGACAAACATTCAGTACTTC. It is translated as CASSVGTGTNIQYF.

This chain joins TRBV12-3 or TRBV12-4 and TRBJ2-3, with D possibly TRBD2 on 5 matching bases. The V and J ends lost 5 bases and 8 bases respectively, with 11 bases between them. The CDR3 runs to 12 residues. CDR3 protein: CASSRTAGTQYF. The CDR3 DNA is TGTGCCAGCAGTCGCACTGCGGGTACGCAGTATTTT.

The V call is TRBV7-6, the J call TRBJ2-1; no firm D call. With 5 bases removed from V and 6 bases from J, the gap between germline ends came to 8 bases. The germline V gene encodes CDR1 SGHVS and CDR2 FNYEAQ. The CDR3 consists of 12 residues. The CDR3 DNA follows: TGTGCCAGCAGCCCCCTGTCCAATGAGCAGTTCTTC. Encoded protein: CASSPLSNEQFF.

V is TRBV29-1 and J is TRBJ1-6; maybe TRBD1 (6 bases). The CDR3 is made up of 14 amino acids. Germline-derived CDR1 and CDR2 are SQVTM and ANQGSEA. V lost 4 bases to trimming and J lost 7 bases, with 14 bases between them. CDR3: CSVVMAGENSPLHF. The CDR3 bases are TGCAGCGTTGTAATGGCAGGGGAGAATTCACCCCTCCACTTT. Full variable domain (missing parts from reference TRBV29-1 and TRBJ1-6): SAVISQKPSRDICQRGTSLTIQCQVDSQVTMMFWYRQQPGQSLTLIATANQGSEATYESGFVIDKFPISRPNLTFSTLTVSNMSPEDSSIYLCSVVMAGENSPLHFGNGTRLTVT.

This clone turned up a few times. The chain uses TRBV25-1 and TRBJ1-6; D perhaps matches TRBD1 (6 bases). Trimming shortened V by 6 bases and J by 4 bases, and 10 bases separated the two germline ends. CDR1 MGHDK and CDR2 SYGVNS come from the germline V gene. The CDR3 runs 14 residues. The CDR3, as DNA: TGTGCCAGCAGGAGGACAGAATATAATTCACCCCTCCACTTT. This gives the protein CASRRTEYNSPLHF.

This clone has a single count. V usage is TRBV4-1 and J usage is TRBJ1-2, with TRBD1 matching 7 bases. The CDR3 runs to 18 residues. Germline CDR1 reads MGHRA; CDR2 reads YSYEKL. The V and J ends lost 4 bases and 0 bases, in that order; junction bases with no gene match: 14. The CDR3 nucleotides are TGCGCCAGCAGCCCACAAGATCTAACAGGGGCTACTAACTATGGCTACACCTTC. It specifies CASSPQDLTGATNYGYTF.

This chain uses TRBV14 with TRBJ2-5; 7 bases map to TRBD2. This CDR3 is built from 15 residues. Germline lookup yields CDR1 SGHDN and CDR2 FVKESK. V dropped 4 bases and J dropped 3; count of bases not matched to a gene: 8. CDR3 nucleotide sequence: TGTGCCAGCAGCCCCTTAGGGCGGGGGAAAGAGACCCAGTACTTC. Translated: CASSPLGRGKETQYF.

This chain connects TRBV29-1 to TRBJ2-5, with 7 bases aligning to TRBD1. The germline V gene encodes CDR1 SQVTM and CDR2 ANQGSEA. This CDR3 spans 12 amino acids. V was clipped by 7 bases and J by 2 bases; unmatched bases: 4. In nucleotides, the CDR3 is TGCAGCGGCGGACAGGCACAAGAGACCCAGTACTTC. It is translated as CSGGQAQETQYF.

The gene calls are TRBV6-5 and TRBJ1-4; D possibly corresponds to TRBD1 (5 bases). The germline gives CDR1 MNHEY, CDR2 SVGAGI. Trimming took off 11 bases at V and 8 bases at J, with 12 bases between the two ends. The length of the CDR3 is 11 residues. The chain's CDR3 is CAVGRGEKLFF. The CDR3 DNA is TGTGCCGTCGGCCGGGGGGAAAAACTGTTTTTT.

The rearrangement uses TRBV27 and TRBJ1-1; TRBD1 matches at 9 bases. The J segment lost 4 bases and the V segment lost 10 bases, leaving 7 bases of the junction unmatched. This CDR3 is 13 amino acids long. Germline values: CDR1 MNHEY, CDR2 SMNVEV (reference sequence). The CDR3 region has the DNA TGTGCCACCTGGGGACAGGGTGGCACTGAAGCTTTCTTT. Translating it yields CATWGQGGTEAFF.

The chain recombines TRBV9 with TRBJ2-3; 9 nucleotides line up with TRBD2. V lost 6 bases and J lost 5; bases outside the gene matches: 10. Germline V gene lookup returns CDR1 SGDLS and CDR2 YYNGEE. The CDR3 totals 15 residues. This CDR3 is CASNPRGGNVDTQYF. CDR3 nucleotide sequence: TGTGCCAGCAATCCGCGGGGGGGAAATGTAGATACGCAGTATTTT.

V usage is TRBV5-1 and J usage is TRBJ1-1; no reliable D call. The V end was cut by 1 base, the J end by 1 base, with 5 bases between. Germline assignment: CDR1 SGHRS and CDR2 YFSETQ. The CDR3 totals 13 residues. CDR3 protein: CASSLFQNTEAFF. The CDR3 DNA reads as TGCGCCAGCAGCTTGTTTCAGAACACTGAAGCTTTCTTT.

The CDR3 reads CASSLGTGLNEKLFF. CDR3 DNA sequence: TGCGCCAGCAGCTTGGGGACAGGGCTAAATGAAAAACTGTTTTTT. The V gene is TRBV5-1, the J gene TRBJ1-4, with 8 bases matching TRBD1. CDR3 length equals 15 residues. V trimming: 0 bases; J trimming: 5 bases; junction bases outside the gene matches: 3. Germline CDR1 and CDR2: SGHRS and YFSETQ.

This clone was counted a single time. The chain couples TRBV18 to TRBJ1-4; possibly TRBD1 for D (6 bases). This CDR3 has 15 residues. Germline-derived CDR1 and CDR2 are KGHSH and LQKENI. The V end was cut by 4 bases, the J end by 7 bases, with 16 bases between. The CDR3 nucleotides are TGTGCCAGCTCACTCCGACAGGCCAAGGGTGAAAAACTGTTTTTT. Translating it yields CASSLRQAKGEKLFF.

The rearrangement links TRBV19 to TRBJ2-6; 8 nucleotides match TRBD1. Germline V gene data show CDR1 as LNHDA and CDR2 as SQIVND (reference sequence). Trimming removed 5 bases from V and 1 base from J; junction bases left unmatched: 7. The CDR3 spans 17 residues. In DNA form, the CDR3 reads TGTGCCAGTAGTTATCCGGGACAGGCATCTGGGGCCAACGTCCTGACTTTC. Translation gives CASSYPGQASGANVLTF.

The V gene is TRBV3-1 (or the pseudogene TRBV3-2), the J gene TRBJ2-1, with 12 nucleotides matching TRBD2. Germline V gene sequence: CDR1 LGHDT, CDR2 YNNKEL (reference sequence). The CDR3 loop spans 17 amino acids. V was pared by 0 bases and J by 8 bases, with 8 bases of the junction left unmatched. The CDR3 DNA sequence: TGTGCCAGCAGCCAAGAGTCGCTAGCGGGGGGGCCGGATGAGCAGTTCTTC. Its translation: CASSQESLAGGPDEQFF.

V and J are TRBV5-5 and TRBJ1-4; D call uncertain. Germline lookup yields CDR1 SGHKS and CDR2 YYEKEE (reference sequence). V lost 0 bases to trimming and J lost 0 bases, with 6 bases between them. The CDR3 is 15 residues long. The chain's CDR3 is CASSLEQATNEKLFF. The CDR3, as DNA: TGTGCCAGCAGCTTGGAGCAGGCAACTAATGAAAAACTGTTTTTT. Variable domain in full (rest from reference TRBV5-5 and TRBJ1-4): DAGVTQSPTHLIKTRGQQVTLRCSPISGHKSVSWYQQVLGQGPQFIFQYYEKEERGRGNFPDRFSARQFPNYSSELNVNALLLGDSALYLCASSLEQATNEKLFFGSGTQLSVL.

The V and J genes are TRBV5-7 and TRBJ1-4; no clear D. TRBV5-7 is reported as an ORF; its role is uncertain. There are 13 residues in the CDR3. V was shortened by 4 bases and J by 2 bases, with 6 bases between the two germline ends. CDR3 sequence reads: CASSILTNEKLFF. DNA of the CDR3: TGTGCCAGCAGCATACTCACTAATGAAAAACTGTTTTTT.

This sequence joins TRBV4-2 and TRBJ1-2, with TRBD1 as a possible D gene (6 bases). The V and J ends lost 0 bases and 8 bases respectively, with 28 bases between them. This CDR3 spans 19 amino acids. The germline gives CDR1 LGHNA, CDR2 YNFKEQ. CDR3 sequence: CASSQDTGNLGANSRGYTF. CDR3 DNA sequence: TGTGCCAGCAGCCAAGATACAGGGAATCTTGGGGCAAATAGTCGCGGCTACACCTTC.

The V gene is TRBV5-8, the J gene TRBJ1-6; perhaps TRBD1 as D (5 bases). The CDR3 has 15 residues. The V end was cut by 1 base, the J end by 7 bases, with 12 bases between. The germline CDR1 and CDR2 sequences are SGHTS and YDEGEE. The CDR3 nucleotides are TGTGCCAGCAGCTTGTATGGCCAGGGAAATTCACCCCTCCACTTT. It yields the protein CASSLYGQGNSPLHF.

Here the CDR3 reads CASSETGRNYGYTF. The CDR3 bases are TGTGCCAGCAGCGAGACAGGGAGAAACTATGGCTACACCTTC. This sequence joins TRBV5-4 and TRBJ1-2, with 7 bases that match TRBD1. The V segment lost 4 bases and the J segment 2 bases; nucleotides outside the gene matches: 5. Looked up from germline, CDR1 is SGHNT and CDR2 is YYREEE (reference sequence). This CDR3 region has 14 residues.